The 24 T cell receptor beta chains given below trace back to one sample, sequenced in a study of T cells in Graves' hyperthyroidism and ophthalmopathy. The investigators amplified TCR beta CDR3 regions from RNA transcripts. Initially, a first-round RT-PCR of the TCR CDR3 employed the HTBI primer set. TCRdb recomputed calls from the multiplex PCR reads with MiXCR, one row per CDR3 protein. The repertoire has roughly 550,000 distinct CDR3 sequences, 15% to 20% of them found once; the top ten carry about 31%. The sample taken for sequencing was blood. These receptors originate from a woman aged 25-40 years with Graves' ophthalmopathy.

The chain combines TRBV7-3 with TRBJ2-2, with D maybe TRBD2 (6 bases). Deletions cut 7 bases from V and 2 bases from J, with 11 bases between. The CDR3 extends over 14 amino acids. In germline, CDR1 is SGHTA, CDR2 FQGTGA. CDR3 loop: CASMEGRNTGELFF. CDR3 in DNA: TGTGCCAGCATGGAGGGGAGAAACACCGGGGAGCTGTTTTTT.

This clonotype was recorded many times. V gene TRBV30 combines with J gene TRBJ1-5, with D tentatively TRBD1 (6 bases). V was clipped by 3 bases and J by 11 bases, with 20 bases between them. Germline V lookup: CDR1 GTSNPN, CDR2 SVGIG (reference sequence). The CDR3 has 14 residues. The DNA of the CDR3 is TGTGCCTGGAGCTGGGGGCAGCGAGCTGAGTCCCAGCATTTT. Protein sequence: CAWSWGQRAESQHF.

This clonotype was found a few times. This may be a read error: a much more frequent sequence differs by one nucleotide. V and J are TRBV3-1 and TRBJ1-5, with D perhaps matching TRBD1 (6 bases). The CDR3 has 17 amino acids. Germline-derived CDR1 and CDR2 are LGHDT and YNNKEL (reference sequence). V lost 1 base to trimming and J lost 0 bases, with 13 bases between them. The CDR3 reads CASSQARMGASNQPQHF. For the CDR3, the DNA is TGTGCCAGCAGCCAAGCTCGAATGGGGGCTAGCAATCAGCCCCAGCATTTT.

In its sample, this clonotype was seen a few times. J is TRBJ1-4 and V is TRBV5-1; no clear D. V shed 3 bases and J shed 0 bases, with 9 bases lying between them. Germline V gene lookup returns CDR1 SGHRS and CDR2 YFSETQ. The CDR3 spans 15 residues. Written as DNA, the CDR3 is TGCGCCAGCAGCTCCTCCGGAGCAACTAATGAAAAACTGTTTTTT. Amino acids: CASSSSGATNEKLFF.

The rearrangement links TRBV3-1 to TRBJ2-7, with D maybe TRBD1 (6 bases). V was pared by 5 bases and J by 2 bases, with 13 bases between. There are 14 residues in the CDR3. From germline, CDR1 is LGHDT and CDR2 YNNKEL (reference sequence). CDR3 residues: CASSLFRGTYEQYF. CDR3 DNA: TGTGCCAGCAGCTTATTCAGGGGTACCTACGAGCAGTACTTC.

This clonotype has just a few counts. This chain uses TRBV6-1 with TRBJ2-3, with D possibly TRBD2 on 6 matching bases. The V and J ends lost 2 bases and 11 bases respectively, with 11 bases between them. In germline, CDR1 is MNHNS, CDR2 SASEGT. The CDR3 consists of 12 residues. The CDR3 DNA reads TGTGCCAGCAGTGAATGGAGGGAACTGCAGTATTTT. Translated, it gives CASSEWRELQYF.

The V and J genes are TRBV6-1 and TRBJ1-5, with D perhaps TRBD1 (5 bases). Germline values: CDR1 MNHNS, CDR2 SASEGT. Trimming removed 2 bases at V and 4 bases at J, with 9 bases between. The length of the CDR3 is 14 residues. Written as DNA, the CDR3 is TGTGCCAGCAGTGAAAGCTGGGGGAATCAGCCCCAGCATTTT. This gives the protein CASSESWGNQPQHF.

This clonotype was seen ten or more times. This CDR3 reads CAWKGGVRTRMHEQFF. Written as DNA, the CDR3 is TGTGCCTGGAAAGGTGGAGTCCGAACAAGAATGCATGAGCAGTTCTTC. The chain is built from TRBV30 and TRBJ2-1; D is uncertain. Trimming took off 4 bases at V and 8 bases at J, with 24 bases between the two ends. This CDR3 is 16 amino acids long. Germline V gives CDR1 GTSNPN, CDR2 SVGIG (reference sequence).

This clonotype was counted many times. The CDR3 reads CASSQTSATDDEQFF. DNA for the CDR3: TGTGCCAGCTCACAAACTAGCGCGACCGACGATGAGCAGTTCTTC. The V and J genes are TRBV18 and TRBJ2-1, with 7 positions matching TRBD2. The CDR3 is made up of 15 amino acids. Unmatched junction bases numbered 11, after V lost 4 bases and J lost 8 bases. Germline CDR1 KGHSH, CDR2 LQKENI.

The chain employs TRBV2 and TRBJ1-2; maybe TRBD1 (6 bases). Germline V lookup: CDR1 SNHLY, CDR2 FYNNEI. Trimming left V 5 bases short and J 8 bases short, with 15 bases between. CDR3 length equals 13 residues. As DNA, the CDR3 is TGTGCCAGCAGTCACCCAGGGGCTGTCGGCTACACCTTC. It codes for CASSHPGAVGYTF.

This clonotype was picked up many times. This sequence joins TRBV15 and TRBJ2-7, with 9 bases identical to TRBD1. Germline CDR1 is LNHNV and CDR2 is YYDKDF (reference sequence). This CDR3 spans 14 amino acids. J was trimmed by 2 bases and V by 5 bases; bases with no gene match: 4. The CDR3 nucleotides are TGTGCCACCAGCGTCCACAGGGGGCCCTACGAGCAGTACTTC. Its translation is CATSVHRGPYEQYF. Using reference TRBV15 and TRBJ2-7 for the parts outside the CDR3, the full variable domain is DAMVIQNPRYQVTQFGKPVTLSCSQTLNHNVMYWYQQKSSQAPKLLFHYYDKDFNNEADTPDNFQSRRPNTSFCFLDIRSPGLGDTAMYLCATSVHRGPYEQYFGPGTRLTVT.

In regard to this clonotype: This clone may be a read error of a much larger clone one base away. This sequence joins TRBV5-1 and TRBJ2-1; weak D call: TRBD2 (7 bases). The CDR3 spans 17 residues. Germline V lookup: CDR1 SGHRS, CDR2 YFSETQ. The CDR3 is CASSLGGGGSSYNEQLF. The DNA for the CDR3 is TGCGCCAGCAGCTTAGGGGGGGGGGGCAGCTCCTACAATGAGCAGTTGTTC.

This clonotype has at least ten counts. The genes are TRBV6-1 and TRBJ2-7, with 13 bases fitting TRBD2. The CDR3 is 20 residues long. After removal of 10 bases from V and 0 bases from J, the junction contained 21 bases not matched to a gene. Germline values: CDR1 MNHNS, CDR2 SASEGT. DNA for the CDR3: TGTGCCACCAGGGACCTGAAGAGGACTAGCGGGAGTATTAACTCCTACGAGCAGTACTTC. This codes for CATRDLKRTSGSINSYEQYF.

This clonotype was counted many times. The rearrangement joins TRBV11-2 to TRBJ2-1, with D maybe TRBD1 (6 bases). Trimming stripped 9 bases from V and 0 bases from J, with 21 bases between. The germline V gene encodes CDR1 SGHAT and CDR2 FQNNGV. The CDR3 spans 17 residues. The CDR3 DNA reads TGTGCCAGTATCAAAGGGGGAATCAGGAGCTCCTACAATGAGCAGTTCTTC. Residues: CASIKGGIRSSYNEQFF.

The sample holds a few counts of this clonotype. The chain carries TRBV12-3 or TRBV12-4 and TRBJ2-2; TRBD2 agrees at 12 bases. V dropped 4 bases and J dropped 7; count of bases not matched to a gene: 4. This CDR3 contains 15 residues. The DNA for the CDR3 is TGTGCCAGCAGTTGGACTAGCGGGACGGTCGGGGAGCTGTTTTTT. Amino acid sequence: CASSWTSGTVGELFF.

The genes are TRBV6-1 and TRBJ2-1, with TRBD1 matching 8 bases. With V trimmed by 4 bases and J by 7 bases, 9 bases remained unmatched. From germline, CDR1 is MNHNS and CDR2 SASEGT. This CDR3 has 15 residues. DNA for the CDR3: TGTGCCAGCAGTGCCAGCAGGGGGCTCGGTAATGAGCAGTTCTTC. Amino acids: CASSASRGLGNEQFF.

The table lists this clonotype with many counts. This sequence joins TRBV6-5 and TRBJ1-1; a possible D gene is TRBD1 (6 bases). Germline CDR1 MNHEY, CDR2 SVGAGI. Between the trimmed V and J ends, which lost 2 bases and 1 base, there was a span of 14 bases. CDR3 length equals 16 residues. DNA of the CDR3: TGTGCCAGCAGTTACGGGTACAGGGCTGGGAACACTGAAGCTTTCTTT. This encodes CASSYGYRAGNTEAFF.

This clonotype showed up just once. The chain uses TRBV28 and TRBJ2-7; D gene unclear. There are 14 residues in the CDR3. The V and J ends lost 9 bases and 5 bases respectively, with 20 bases between them. Germline V gene sequence: CDR1 MDHEN, CDR2 SYDVKM. CDR3: CASSIFGPRDEQYF. For the CDR3, the DNA is TGTGCCAGTAGTATCTTCGGCCCCCGAGACGAGCAGTACTTC.

This clonotype was counted at least ten times. The V call is TRBV20-1, the J call TRBJ2-1; 9 bases align to TRBD2. The CDR3 is made up of 16 amino acids. V dropped 0 bases and J dropped 10; count of bases not matched to a gene: 13. CDR1 DFQATT and CDR2 SNEGSKA come from the germline V gene (reference sequence). DNA of the CDR3: TGCAGTGCTAGAGATCCCAGACTAGCGGACAAGGCCGAGCAGTTCTTC. Protein: CSARDPRLADKAEQFF.

The table lists this clonotype with a few counts. The rearrangement links TRBV4-3 to TRBJ2-3, with D possibly being TRBD2 (6 bases). The CDR3 has 19 amino acids. From germline, CDR1 is LGHNA and CDR2 YSLEER. Trimming took 0 bases from V and 0 from J, leaving 19 bases between them. The CDR3 protein is CASSQDHAGILGSTDTQYF. The CDR3 bases are TGCGCCAGCAGCCAAGATCATGCGGGAATTCTTGGAAGCACAGATACGCAGTATTTT.

This clonotype was seen only a few times. The chain combines TRBV7-8 with TRBJ1-3; TRBD1 is a possible D gene (5 bases). Trimming shortened V by 5 bases and J by 0 bases, and 14 bases separated the two germline ends. In germline, CDR1 is SGHVS, CDR2 FQNEAQ. This CDR3 is 16 amino acids long. The CDR3 region has the DNA TGTGCCAGCAGCACGGCTCCCGGGGCCTCTGGAAACACCATATATTTT. Translation gives CASSTAPGASGNTIYF.

The chain couples TRBV19 to TRBJ1-1, with 8 bases identical to TRBD1. The CDR3 covers 14 residues. In germline, CDR1 is LNHDA, CDR2 SQIVND (reference sequence). V shed 5 bases, J shed 3 bases, and the junction held 5 bases outside the gene matches. The DNA of the CDR3 is TGTGCCAGTAGTGACGGACAGGGCGACACTGAAGCTTTCTTT. The encoded protein is CASSDGQGDTEAFF. The full variable domain, with the rest looked up from reference TRBV19 and TRBJ1-1, is DGGITQSPKYLFRKEGQNVTLSCEQNLNHDAMYWYRQDPGQGLRLIYYSQIVNDFQKGDIAEGYSVSREKKESFPLTVTSAQKNPTAFYLCASSDGQGDTEAFFGQGTRLTVV.

A few counts support this clonotype. The chain carries TRBV30 and TRBJ1-4, with D unresolved. The CDR3 extends over 13 amino acids. Trimming removed 1 base from V and 4 bases from J, with 7 bases in between. From germline, CDR1 is GTSNPN and CDR2 SVGIG (reference sequence). The CDR3 sequence: CAWSDGNNEKLFF. CDR3 sequence (DNA): TGTGCCTGGAGTGACGGGAATAATGAAAAACTGTTTTTT.

A word on this clonotype: Possible read error: a much larger clone is one base away. V gene TRBV7-9 combines with J gene TRBJ2-7, with 7 bases fitting TRBD1. The CDR3 sequence is 13 residues long. Germline V lookup: CDR1 SEHNR, CDR2 FQNEAQ (reference sequence). This CDR3 reads CASSQGTAYEHYF. The CDR3 nucleotides are TGTGCCAGCAGCCAGGGGACAGCCTACGAGCATTACTTC.